This is a list of T cell receptor beta chains from one sample in a study of blood T cell repertoires in COVID-19. Assay: immunoSEQ multiplex PCR; the TCRdb copy retains only in-frame clones and omits some. The sample records roughly 160,000 clones, roughly 80% being singletons. Specimen: PBMCs or T cells enriched from blood (not recorded which). The source of these receptors is a woman between 40 and 55 years old with acute COVID-19. The CDR3 runs from the conserved cysteine through the conserved F or W. Not every row has a clone size; where given, it reads once, few, many or a size class.

>.|TRBV19|TRBJ1-6
CASSIRRPSYNSPLHF
>.|TRBV7-9|TRBJ2-1
CASSNRLAEPPYNEQFF
>.|TRBV3-1/TRBV3-2|TRBJ2-5
CASRLERGLQETQYF
>.|TRBV28|TRBJ2-3
CASSSGDTGTQYF
>.|TRBV19|TRBJ2-5
CASSPEGVATMETQYF
>.|TRBV25-1|TRBJ1-2
CASSDPEGGIYGYTF
>.|TRBV24-1|TRBJ2-2
CATEGGSRTGELFF
>.|TRBV7-9|TRBJ2-3
CASSLGQASTDTQYF
>.|TRBV1|TRBJ2-5
CTSSRYTSLSSGSRETQYF
>.|TRBV7-9|TRBJ2-3
CASSLSTSGRDTQYF
>.|TRBV29-1|TRBJ1-2
CSVRLGTNYGYTF
>few|TRBV30|TRBJ1-2
CAWSWTGAYGYTF
>.|TRBV25-1|TRBJ2-5
CASSPAGERETQYF
>.|TRBV3-1/TRBV3-2|TRBJ2-7
CASSQAALGPYEQYF
>few|TRBV29-1|TRBJ2-1
CSVSPGVNEQFF
>.|TRBV25-1|TRBJ1-4
CASAEGDRINEKLFF
>.|TRBV13|TRBJ2-5
CASSIGQGVPQETQYF
>.|TRBV6-5|TRBJ2-3
CASTQPLAGAYTQYF
>.|TRBV2|TRBJ1-2
CASHKALIYGQASNYGYTF
>.|TRBV15|TRBJ2-1
CATSRDWGVGSYNEQFF
>.|TRBV7-3|TRBJ1-5
CASSSHKGAPQHF
>many|TRBV7-3|TRBJ2-3
CASSRDFTDTQYF
>.|TRBV7-9|TRBJ2-5
CASSPLTLAAPETQYF
>.|TRBV7-9|TRBJ2-1
CASRSGLAGSYEQFF
>.|TRBV30|TRBJ1-4
CASQTGTRSGELFF
>.|TRBV6-4|TRBJ1-2
CASSDSQGGPYGYTF
>.|TRBV7-9|TRBJ2-2
CASNTLSRGNTGELFF
>.|TRBV4-1|TRBJ1-1
CASSQDPAYRSEAFF
>.|TRBV7-9|TRBJ1-1
CASSLGQGETEAFF
>few|TRBV28|TRBJ2-3
CAGERREDLRNTQYF
>.|TRBV10-3|TRBJ2-3
CAISASGKADTQYF
>.|TRBV18|TRBJ1-1
CASSPHIEVTEAFF
>.|TRBV24-1|TRBJ2-2
CATSDDRGQGGELFF
>.|TRBV5-4|TRBJ2-1
CASSVPSGTYNEQFF
>.|TRBV30|TRBJ1-1
CAWSSVLSGEAFF
>.|TRBV5-3|TRBJ1-5
CARSSVGGDQPQHF
>.|TRBV28|TRBJ2-5
CASSPVHRETQYF
>.|TRBV6-2/TRBV6-3|TRBJ2-7
CASSLGQGGYEQYF
>.|TRBV30|TRBJ1-5
CAWDRGRQPQHF
>.|TRBV2|TRBJ2-3
CASGDSGIDTQYF
>.|TRBV30|TRBJ2-4
CAWRPGQGAGAKNIQYF
>.|TRBV10-3|TRBJ1-1
CAISGGGGKTEAFF
>.|TRBV29-1|TRBJ2-6
CSVAYSGANVLTF
>.|TRBV27|TRBJ2-7
CASSSQGPYEQYF
>.|TRBV10-3|TRBJ2-1
CATTPIAGGPTNEQFF
>.|TRBV10-2|TRBJ1-1
CASSEGRIRGEAFF
>once|TRBV10-3|TRBJ1-3
CASKDRDLNTIYF
>.|TRBV6-2/TRBV6-3|TRBJ1-1
CASSYGILGGRNTEAFF
>.|TRBV5-1|TRBJ2-6
CASSPERVSFSGANVLTF
>.|TRBV18|TRBJ1-5
CASSPGTGANQPQHF
>.|TRBV6-5|TRBJ1-2
CASAGEGPNGYTF
>once|TRBV11-2|TRBJ2-5
CASSLRHGETQYF
>.|TRBV11-2|TRBJ2-3
CASSLDQSSGRLDTQYF
>.|TRBV5-1|TRBJ2-3
CASSLGFRETGPDTQYF